The 17 T cell receptor beta chains reported below all come from one sample, sequenced in a study of post-analysis software for immune sequencing data. The antigens for these receptors are not known. TCR beta libraries were prepared from cDNA with unique molecular identifiers. One entry per CDR3 protein, called by TCRdb with MiXCR from the PCR reads. The repertoire has hundreds of thousands of distinct CDR3 sequences, roughly 27% of them found once; the top ten carry 0.56%. Study results and limitations: Patients showed TRBV5-6, TRBV5-1 and TRBV20-1 among a handful of TRBV segments more frequent than in controls.

The sequenced sample consisted of blood. The receptors shown here come from a girl under 18 with multiple sclerosis.

The genes are TRBV9 and TRBJ2-3; TRBD2 aligns across 12 bases. Germline lookup yields CDR1 SGDLS and CDR2 YYNGEE. Trimming removed 4 bases from V and 2 bases from J; junction bases left unmatched: 8. The CDR3 totals 17 residues. CDR3 loop: CASSFNPSGGDTDTQYF. In DNA form, the CDR3 reads TGTGCCAGCAGCTTCAACCCTAGCGGGGGGGACACAGATACGCAGTATTTT.

The genes are TRBV7-2 and TRBJ2-7, with 9 nucleotides matching TRBD2. J lost 0 bases, V lost 1 base, and 7 bases had no gene match. The CDR3 loop spans 17 amino acids. Germline V gives CDR1 SGHTA, CDR2 FQGNSA. The CDR3 reads CASSLVPSGANSYEQYF. CDR3 sequence (DNA): TGTGCCAGCAGCTTAGTTCCTAGCGGGGCGAACTCCTACGAGCAGTACTTC.

This chain uses TRBV12-3 or TRBV12-4 with TRBJ1-2; D is ambiguous. Trimming pared 3 bases from V and 5 bases from J, leaving 16 bases between. The CDR3 loop spans 15 amino acids. The CDR3: CASSFSRYLKYGYTF. CDR3 nucleotide sequence: TGTGCCAGCAGTTTCTCCAGATACCTTAAGTATGGCTACACCTTC.

V gene TRBV3-1 combines with J gene TRBJ2-1; 13 nucleotides agree with TRBD2. J gave up 3 bases and V 4 bases, and 9 bases lay outside the gene matches. The CDR3 has 18 amino acids. Germline CDR1 and CDR2: LGHDT and YNNKEL (reference sequence). In DNA form, the CDR3 reads TGTGCCAGCAGCCGTTCGGAGGGACTAGCGGGACTCTACAATGAGCAGTTCTTC. Encoded protein: CASSRSEGLAGLYNEQFF.

This clonotype has ten or more counts. The chain joins TRBV29-1 to TRBJ2-1; D is possibly TRBD2 (5 bases). Trimming took off 3 bases at V and 6 bases at J, with 12 bases between the two ends. CDR1 is SQVTM, CDR2 ANQGSEA, per germline. The CDR3 contains 13 residues. CDR3 DNA: TGCAGCGTTGATGGGGAGAGTGGCAATGAGCAGTTCTTC. Protein sequence: CSVDGESGNEQFF.

The V and J genes are TRBV5-4 and TRBJ2-5, with unresolved D. CDR1 is SGHNT, CDR2 YYREEE, per germline (reference sequence). The CDR3 totals 15 residues. V was shortened by 4 bases and J by 3 bases, with 16 bases between the two germline ends. The CDR3: CASSLPRAGEETQYF. Written as DNA, the CDR3 is TGTGCCAGCAGCCTCCCTCGGGCAGGAGAAGAGACCCAGTACTTC.

The chain is built from TRBV5-1 and TRBJ2-1; unclear D gene. The CDR3 totals 13 residues. Per germline, CDR1 SGHRS and CDR2 YFSETQ. The V gene lost 2 bases and the J gene lost 5 bases, with 8 bases spanning the gap. The CDR3 region is CASSFWSNNEQFF. The CDR3 DNA is TGCGCCAGCAGCTTCTGGTCAAACAATGAGCAGTTCTTC.

The V gene is TRBV7-2, the J gene TRBJ2-1; 7 positions agree with TRBD2. This CDR3 is built from 16 residues. CDR1 is SGHTA and CDR2 is FQGNSA in the germline V gene. Trimming at V came to 5 bases and at J to 6 bases, leaving 13 bases not matched to a gene. The DNA of the CDR3 is TGTGCCAGCAGCGGGGGGGTTGCGGGGGTTTTCAATGAGCAGTTCTTC. Its translation: CASSGGVAGVFNEQFF.

This clonotype was seen at least ten times. V and J are TRBV27 and TRBJ1-1; D is unclear. The CDR3 length is 13 residues. The V gene's germline CDR1 is MNHEY and CDR2 SMNVEV (reference sequence). The V end was cut by 1 base, the J end by 2 bases, with 5 bases between. In nucleotides, the CDR3 is TGTGCCAGCAGTTTATTAGGAAACACTGAAGCTTTCTTT. It is translated as CASSLLGNTEAFF.

The V gene is TRBV6-5, the J gene TRBJ2-6; D not certain. CDR1 MNHEY and CDR2 SVGAGI come from the germline V gene. The ends were cut back, 10 bases at V and 0 bases at J, with 10 bases in the middle. This CDR3 has 14 amino acids. DNA of the CDR3: TGTGCCACCATCCCCATCTCTGGGGCCAACGTCCTGACTTTC. Its protein is CATIPISGANVLTF.

This clonotype was detected a few times. The J gene is TRBJ1-6, the V gene TRBV4-3; no firm D call. The V gene's germline CDR1 is LGHNA and CDR2 YSLEER. Trimming took 1 base from V and 11 from J, leaving 9 bases between them. The CDR3 consists of 13 residues. CDR3 region: CASSQGDVTPLHF. CDR3 DNA: TGCGCCAGCAGCCAAGGGGATGTTACACCCCTCCACTTT.

This clonotype was seen a handful of times. The chain carries TRBV28 and TRBJ2-6; D is ambiguous. Germline values: CDR1 MDHEN, CDR2 SYDVKM. This CDR3 is built from 15 residues. Trimming removed 3 bases at V and 4 bases at J, with 10 bases between. CDR3 nucleotides: TGTGCCAGCAGTTTTATCGGCGCCGGGGCCAACGTCCTGACTTTC. Its translation is CASSFIGAGANVLTF.

The V and J genes are TRBV6-5 and TRBJ1-2, with TRBD1 matching over 8 bases. Per germline, CDR1 MNHEY and CDR2 SVGAGI. V was clipped by 6 bases and J by 1 base; unmatched bases: 4. This CDR3 has 14 residues. The CDR3 DNA reads as TGTGCCAGCAGATGGACAGGGAATAACTATGGCTACACCTTC. Translation: CASRWTGNNYGYTF.

The V gene is TRBV6-6, the J gene TRBJ2-1; TRBD2 agrees at 13 bases. CDR1 MNHNY and CDR2 SVGAGI come from the germline V gene (reference sequence). Trimming at V came to 4 bases and at J to 6 bases, leaving 6 bases not matched to a gene. The CDR3 runs 16 residues. The chain's CDR3 is CASSCRGTSGANEQFF. The CDR3 nucleotides are TGTGCCAGCAGTTGCCGCGGGACTAGCGGGGCCAATGAGCAGTTCTTC.

The chain links TRBV28 to TRBJ2-4, with D possibly being TRBD1 (7 bases). Trimming took 8 bases from V and 9 from J, leaving 23 bases between them. This CDR3 is built from 15 residues. From germline, CDR1 is MDHEN and CDR2 SYDVKM. CDR3 DNA sequence: TGTGCCAGCGGCTCACCCCCCGCGGGACAGAGCATTCAGTACTTC. Translation gives CASGSPPAGQSIQYF.

This rearrangement joins TRBV2 to TRBJ2-3; 8 nucleotides line up with TRBD2. Germline V gives CDR1 SNHLY, CDR2 FYNNEI. The CDR3 runs 14 residues. The CDR3 region has the DNA TGTGCAAGTGATCCGGGACTAGGCACAGATACGCAGTATTTT. Translated: CASDPGLGTDTQYF. Combining the CDR3 with reference TRBV2 and TRBJ2-3 gives the whole variable domain EPEVTQTPSHQVTQMGQEVILRCVPISNHLYFYWYRQILGQKVEFLVSFYNNEISEKSEIFDDQFSVERPDGSNFTLKIRSTKLEDSAMYFCASDPGLGTDTQYFGPGTRLTVL.

There are a few counts of this clonotype. The V gene is TRBV7-8, the J gene TRBJ2-1; the match to TRBD2 covers 15 bases. This CDR3 is built from 21 residues. Per the germline V gene, CDR1 is SGHVS and CDR2 is FQNEAQ. Trimming at V came to 2 bases and at J to 0 bases, leaving 11 bases not matched to a gene. The CDR3 nucleotides read TGTGCCAGCAGCTTAAGGTCCGGGACTAGCGGGAGGTTGTTCTCCTACAATGAGCAGTTCTTC. Translation gives CASSLRSGTSGRLFSYNEQFF.